Sequencing of this T cell receptor (beta chain) was carried out in a study of T-cell memory formation after mild COVID-19. TCRdb re-called the 5' RACE reads with MiXCR, one entry per CDR3 protein. The sample lists fewer than 300,000 distinct CDR3 sequences, about a sixth seen once, with 20% to 25% in the top ten. Concerning this clonotype itself: The antigen is undetermined.

General study points: Cross-reactive memory appears to have joined, as suggested by some responding clones showing up in pre-infection memory.

The sequence derives from a man in his late teens or twenties who had mild COVID-19 (a few samples of this study predate the infection). Cell type and time point are not known. Source material: PBMCs or a T cell subset sorted from them (not recorded which).

CDR3 in amino acids: CATSREGGQLEAFF. CDR3 DNA: TGTGCCACCAGCAGAGAAGGCGGACAGCTTGAAGCTTTCTTT. The chain employs TRBV15 and TRBJ1-1; TRBD1 is a possible D gene (6 bases). V lost 0 bases and J lost 7, with 12 bases in between. The CDR3 contains 14 residues. Per germline, CDR1 LNHNV and CDR2 YYDKDF (reference sequence).